What follows describes a single TCR beta chain. This entry is derived from a study of T cell changes during pregnancy in multiple sclerosis. Generated by immunoSEQ multiplex PCR, the TCRdb table keeps only in-frame clones and is missing some. In the table there are fewer than 75,000 clones, about nine tenths of which are singletons. The source material was peripheral blood, sampled in the second trimester of pregnancy. The receptor comes from a female donor with multiple sclerosis, enrolled in a pregnancy study.

Written as DNA, the CDR3 is TGTGCCAGCAGTGACGGTGCAGGGGGGTACAATGAGCAGTTCTTC. It translates to CASSDGAGGYNEQFF. The V gene is TRBV6-4, the J gene TRBJ2-1, with a tentative D call TRBD1 (7 bases). This CDR3 has 15 residues. V dropped 2 bases and J dropped 4 bases, with 12 bases sitting between them. Germline CDR1 and CDR2: MRHNA and SNTAGT.